Shown below are 20 T cell receptor beta chains from a single sample sequenced in a study of blood T cell repertoires in COVID-19. Generated by immunoSEQ multiplex PCR, the TCRdb table keeps only in-frame clones and is missing some. The sample lists 60,000 to 80,000 clones, 88% occurring once. Sequencing was performed on peripheral blood. The source is a human donor in a cohort sampled during active COVID-19.

The rearrangement joins TRBV6-5 to TRBJ2-7; 7 nucleotides line up with TRBD1. The CDR3 extends over 15 amino acids. In germline, CDR1 is MNHEY, CDR2 SVGAGI. V lost 6 bases to trimming and J lost 0 bases; unmatched junction nucleotides: 8. CDR3 bases: TGTGCCAGCAGAAAGGGGGCATCGAGCTCCTACGAGCAGTACTTC. Translation gives CASRKGASSSYEQYF.

This clone showed up just once. The chain recombines TRBV5-5 with TRBJ2-5; 7 nucleotides line up with TRBD1. The V segment lost 3 bases and the J segment 2 bases; nucleotides outside the gene matches: 13. The CDR3 runs 17 residues. Germline V lookup: CDR1 SGHKS, CDR2 YYEKEE (reference sequence). CDR3 in amino acids: CASSSPTARGPQETQYF. Here the CDR3 DNA reads TGTGCCAGCAGCTCCCCCACTGCTAGGGGGCCTCAAGAGACCCAGTACTTC.

This chain uses TRBV28 with TRBJ2-7; weak D call: TRBD1 (6 bases). The germline CDR1 and CDR2 sequences are MDHEN and SYDVKM. The CDR3 spans 15 residues. V was pared by 5 bases and J by 1 base, with 15 bases between. CDR3 sequence reads: CASSPGGQLSYEQYF. The DNA of the CDR3 is TGTGCCAGCAGTCCTGGGGGACAACTATCCTACGAGCAGTACTTC.

The CDR3 DNA sequence: TGTGCCAGTAGTATAGATCAAGGACAGGGAATAGATACGCAGTATTTT. Translated, it gives CASSIDQGQGIDTQYF. The V and J genes are TRBV19 and TRBJ2-3; 8 positions match TRBD1. CDR1 is LNHDA and CDR2 is SQIVND in the germline V gene (reference sequence). Trimming at V came to 0 bases and at J to 5 bases, leaving 7 bases not matched to a gene. CDR3 length equals 16 residues.

The chain combines TRBV18 with TRBJ1-2; tentatively, D is TRBD1 (5 bases). V lost 3 bases, J lost 2 bases, and 19 bases lay in between. The CDR3 consists of 17 residues. Germline V CDR1 and CDR2: KGHSH, LQKENI. The CDR3 loop reads CASSPGGVFERNYGYTF. The CDR3 nucleotides read TGTGCCAGCTCACCGGGAGGGGTATTCGAAAGGAACTATGGCTACACCTTC.

The chain carries TRBV24-1 and TRBJ2-1; 14 bases are shared with TRBD2. Germline lookup yields CDR1 KGHDR and CDR2 SFDVKD. J lost 2 bases, V lost 4 bases, and 6 bases had no gene match. CDR3 length equals 18 residues. CDR3 bases: TGTGCCACCAGTGACCCGACTAGCGGGGGGGCGGCCTACAATGAGCAGTTCTTC. Protein product: CATSDPTSGGAAYNEQFF.

V usage is TRBV20-1 and J usage is TRBJ2-7, with D uncertain. This CDR3 is 11 amino acids long. Trimming cost V 7 bases and J 3 bases, with 10 bases left between them. CDR1 and CDR2 from the germline V gene are DFQATT and SNEGSKA (reference sequence). This CDR3 is CSGAFNYEQYF. CDR3 sequence (DNA): TGCAGTGGAGCATTTAACTACGAGCAGTACTTC.

This clone was found a few times. The chain uses TRBV18 and TRBJ2-7; TRBD2 is a possible D gene (6 bases). The CDR3 is made up of 15 amino acids. Germline CDR1 reads KGHSH; CDR2 reads LQKENI. V lost 6 bases and J lost 1, with 16 bases in between. CDR3 loop: CASSPGGSQSYEQYF. DNA of the CDR3: TGTGCCAGCTCCCCCGGGGGTTCCCAATCCTACGAGCAGTACTTC. The full variable domain, with the rest looked up from reference TRBV18 and TRBJ2-7, is NAGVMQNPRHLVRRRGQEARLRCSPMKGHSHVYWYRQLPEEGLKFMVYLQKENIIDESGMPKERFSAEFPKEGPSILRIQQVVRGDSAAYFCASSPGGSQSYEQYFGPGTRLTVT.

The rearrangement uses TRBV5-1 and TRBJ2-1, with D perhaps TRBD2 (5 bases). The ends were cut back, 3 bases at V and 6 bases at J, with 7 bases in the middle. The CDR3 is made up of 12 amino acids. Germline-derived CDR1 and CDR2 are SGHRS and YFSETQ. The CDR3 DNA sequence: TGCGCCAGCAGCTACGGGATCAATGAGCAGTTCTTC. Translating it yields CASSYGINEQFF.

V and J are TRBV18 and TRBJ1-1; 10 bases match TRBD1. The V gene end was trimmed by 5 bases and the J gene end by 7 bases; junction bases not matched to a gene: 7. CDR1 KGHSH and CDR2 LQKENI come from the germline V gene. The CDR3 sequence is 14 residues long. CDR3 residues: CASSTTGGADEAFF. In DNA, the CDR3 is TGTGCCAGCTCAACGACAGGGGGCGCAGATGAAGCTTTCTTT.

The rearrangement joins TRBV2 to TRBJ2-1; maybe TRBD2 (6 bases). CDR1 and CDR2 from the germline V gene are SNHLY and FYNNEI. The CDR3 has 13 amino acids. Deletions cut 8 bases from V and 3 bases from J, with 11 bases between. As DNA, the CDR3 is TGTGCCAGCCTAGCGAACCTCTACAATGAGCAGTTCTTC. Protein product: CASLANLYNEQFF.

The gene calls are TRBV7-2 and TRBJ2-7; TRBD2 agrees at 10 bases. J lost 2 bases, V lost 5 bases, and 6 bases had no gene match. This CDR3 contains 15 residues. Germline assignment: CDR1 SGHTA and CDR2 FQGNSA. CDR3 in amino acids: CASSPGTSETYEQYF. The CDR3 nucleotides read TGTGCCAGCAGCCCCGGGACTAGCGAGACCTACGAGCAGTACTTC.

The genes are TRBV15 and TRBJ2-5, with 12 bases fitting TRBD2. CDR1 is LNHNV, CDR2 YYDKDF, per germline (reference sequence). V dropped 1 base and J dropped 6; count of bases not matched to a gene: 6. There are 16 residues in the CDR3. CDR3 in DNA: TGTGCCACCAGCAGAGGGCCTAGCGGGGGGGAAAAGACCCAGTACTTC. This codes for CATSRGPSGGEKTQYF.

This sequence joins TRBV12-3 or TRBV12-4 and TRBJ1-1; D possibly corresponds to TRBD1 (6 bases). Trimming shortened V by 7 bases and J by 1 base, and 10 bases separated the two germline ends. The CDR3 is made up of 13 amino acids. The CDR3 nucleotides are TGTGCCAGCACCCCGGACAGGAACACTGAAGCTTTCTTT. Protein product: CASTPDRNTEAFF.

The rearrangement uses TRBV9 and TRBJ2-5; 8 nucleotides line up with TRBD2. V gave up 4 bases and J gave up 3 bases; unmatched junction bases: 11. CDR3 length equals 16 residues. Germline V gene data show CDR1 as SGDLS and CDR2 as YYNGEE. CDR3 region: CASSLGLGRGEETQYF. CDR3 DNA: TGTGCCAGCAGCCTAGGCCTAGGGCGGGGGGAAGAGACCCAGTACTTC. Complete variable domain (other parts from reference TRBV9 and TRBJ2-5): DSGVTQTPKHLITATGQRVTLRCSPRSGDLSVYWYQQSLDQGLQFLIQYYNGEERAKGNILERFSAQQFPDLHSELNLSSLELGDSALYFCASSLGLGRGEETQYFGPGTRLLVL.

This chain joins TRBV6-5 and TRBJ2-5, with TRBD2 identical over 8 bases. CDR3 size: 12 residues. Germline CDR1 reads MNHEY; CDR2 reads SVGAGI. V lost 8 bases, J lost 4 bases, and 3 bases stayed unmatched. The CDR3 DNA reads TGTGCCAGCGCGGGGGGCGGAGAGACCCAGTACTTC. It yields the protein CASAGGGETQYF.

The CDR3 region has the DNA TGTGCCAGTAGTATAGGAGGCAAAAAACTGTTTTTT. Protein: CASSIGGKKLFF. This chain connects TRBV19 to TRBJ1-4; D not resolved. Germline V CDR1 and CDR2: LNHDA, SQIVND (reference sequence). The CDR3 has 12 residues. Trimming shortened V by 1 base and J by 9 bases, and 6 bases separated the two germline ends.

The rearrangement links TRBV6-2 or TRBV6-3 to TRBJ1-5; 9 bases fit TRBD1. The CDR3 contains 18 residues. The germline gives CDR1 MNHEY, CDR2 SVGEGT. Germline trimming cut 2 bases from V and 0 bases from J; bases unmatched to any gene: 8. The CDR3 DNA reads as TGTGCCAGCAGTTACCCCGGGACAGGGCACTATAGCAATCAGCCCCAGCATTTT. Residues: CASSYPGTGHYSNQPQHF.

CDR3 in amino acids: CASSKDRGITEAFF. Written as DNA, the CDR3 is TGCGCCAGCAGCAAGGACAGGGGGATCACTGAAGCTTTCTTT. V and J are TRBV5-1 and TRBJ1-1; 10 positions agree with TRBD1. Germline V lookup: CDR1 SGHRS, CDR2 YFSETQ. This CDR3 contains 14 residues. V trimming: 4 bases; J trimming: 4 bases; junction bases outside the gene matches: 4. Variable domain in full (rest from reference TRBV5-1 and TRBJ1-1): KAGVTQTPRYLIKTRGQQVTLSCSPISGHRSVSWYQQTPGQGLQFLFEYFSETQRNKGNFPGRFSGRQFSNSRSEMNVSTLELGDSALYLCASSKDRGITEAFFGQGTRLTVV.

This chain uses TRBV7-9 with TRBJ1-1; 7 nucleotides align to TRBD1. The V gene's germline CDR1 is SEHNR and CDR2 FQNEAQ (reference sequence). There are 15 residues in the CDR3. Trimming cost V 1 base and J 4 bases; bases outside gene matches: 6. The CDR3 loop is CASSLVRQGGTEAFF. Written as DNA, the CDR3 is TGTGCCAGCAGCTTAGTAAGACAGGGAGGCACTGAAGCTTTCTTT.